One and the same sample provided the 32 T cell receptor beta chains below, sequenced in a study of beta chain features in type 1 diabetes. As every portion of the isolated RNA was reverse transcribed, the sequencing read expressed TCRB transcripts. Clones were read by immunoSEQ multiplex PCR, and TCRdb kept only the in-frame ones, dropping some. Of hundreds of thousands of clones listed, roughly 30% are singletons. Sequencing input: naive CD4+ T cells from blood. Receptors originate from a man aged 18 to 29 in good health.

In this sample, this clone turned up a few times. Here the CDR3 reads CASSPVGQTDTQYF. The CDR3 nucleotides read TGTGCCAGCTCACCCGTGGGACAGACAGATACGCAGTATTTT. The chain joins TRBV18 to TRBJ2-3, with 7 bases lining up with TRBD1. Germline V lookup: CDR1 KGHSH, CDR2 LQKENI. The CDR3 consists of 14 residues. The V segment lost 3 bases and the J segment 3 bases; nucleotides outside the gene matches: 3.

This rearrangement joins TRBV30 to TRBJ2-7; perhaps TRBD1 as D (5 bases). V was pared by 0 bases and J by 11 bases, with 11 bases between. Germline loops: CDR1 GTSNPN, CDR2 SVGIG (reference sequence). The CDR3 spans 11 residues. CDR3 in DNA: TGTGCCTGGAGTGTACGCAGGGAAGAGTACTTC. Encoded protein: CAWSVRREEYF.

V and J are TRBV28 and TRBJ1-2, with 8 bases aligning to TRBD1. Trimming at V came to 4 bases and at J to 6 bases, leaving 10 bases not matched to a gene. This CDR3 is 15 amino acids long. Germline V gives CDR1 MDHEN, CDR2 SYDVKM. Written as DNA, the CDR3 is TGTGCCAGCAGTTCCCCGGCAGGGGGCCAGGATGGCTACACCTTC. Translated: CASSSPAGGQDGYTF.

This clone was seen more than once but under ten times. The V call is TRBV20-1, the J call TRBJ2-5; D not certain. The CDR3 is 11 residues long. Germline CDR1 and CDR2: DFQATT and SNEGSKA (reference sequence). V was clipped by 6 bases and J by 2 bases, with 7 bases between them. CDR3 DNA sequence: TGCAGTGCGATGAGGCAAGAGACCCAGTACTTC. It specifies CSAMRQETQYF.

The chain employs TRBV7-3 and TRBJ2-5, with D perhaps TRBD1 (6 bases). V gave up 5 bases and J gave up 1 base, with 14 bases separating them. The CDR3 runs to 15 residues. Germline V lookup: CDR1 SGHTA, CDR2 FQGTGA. The CDR3 nucleotides read TGTGCCAGCAGCAAATTGGGACACCCCCAAGAGACCCAGTACTTC. This codes for CASSKLGHPQETQYF.

The sample holds a few counts of this clone. The chain is built from TRBV30 and TRBJ2-1; D is perhaps TRBD2 (6 bases). Deletions cut 5 bases from V and 6 bases from J, with 14 bases between. CDR3 length: 13 amino acids. Per the germline V gene, CDR1 is GTSNPN and CDR2 is SVGIG (reference sequence). CDR3 amino acids: CAWRGGAGNEQFF. DNA of the CDR3: TGTGCCTGGCGAGGAGGGGCAGGCAATGAGCAGTTCTTC.

This clone has just a few counts. The chain employs TRBV10-3 and TRBJ1-2; D gene uncertain. The V gene lost 0 bases and the J gene lost 6 bases, with 5 bases spanning the gap. CDR1 and CDR2 from the germline V gene are ENHRY and SYGVKD. The CDR3 contains 12 residues. CDR3 sequence: CAISESSDGYTF. The CDR3 nucleotides read TGTGCCATCAGTGAGTCCTCGGATGGCTACACCTTC.

This clone was picked up a small number of times. The gene calls are TRBV5-4 and TRBJ2-3, with D maybe TRBD2 (6 bases). This CDR3 spans 15 amino acids. V shed 3 bases and J shed 1 base, with 12 bases lying between them. Germline-derived CDR1 and CDR2 are SGHNT and YYREEE (reference sequence). CDR3 sequence (DNA): TGTGCCAGCAGCTCGGGCGCTAGCGGCACAGATACGCAGTATTTT. It translates to CASSSGASGTDTQYF.

This clone has only one observation. This rearrangement joins TRBV30 to TRBJ1-1; a possible D gene is TRBD1 (5 bases). Trimming left V 0 bases short and J 2 bases short, with 16 bases between. CDR1 GTSNPN and CDR2 SVGIG come from the germline V gene (reference sequence). The CDR3 consists of 16 residues. In DNA form, the CDR3 reads TGTGCCTGGAGTGTAAGGACCGGGGGTGGAAACACTGAAGCTTTCTTT. Protein product: CAWSVRTGGGNTEAFF. Full variable domain (remainder filled in from reference TRBV30 and TRBJ1-1): SQTIHQWPATLVQPVGSPLSLECTVEGTSNPNLYWYRQAAGRGLQLLFYSVGIGQISSEVPQNLSASRPQDRQFILSSKKLLLSDSGFYLCAWSVRTGGGNTEAFFGQGTRLTVV.

This sequence joins TRBV15 and TRBJ2-2; possibly TRBD1 for D (5 bases). The CDR3 consists of 17 residues. The germline V gene encodes CDR1 LNHNV and CDR2 YYDKDF (reference sequence). V was pared by 0 bases and J by 1 base, with 12 bases between. The CDR3 nucleotides read TGTGCCACCAGCAGAGATCGAGACAGCCTGAACACCGGGGAGCTGTTTTTT. Residues: CATSRDRDSLNTGELFF.

This clone was observed a handful of times. J is TRBJ1-2 and V is TRBV15; D not resolved. From germline, CDR1 is LNHNV and CDR2 YYDKDF (reference sequence). Trimming pared 0 bases from V and 6 bases from J, leaving 8 bases between. CDR3 length equals 13 residues. The CDR3 coding sequence is TGTGCCACCAGCAGAGACTATTCGAATGGCTACACCTTC. This sequence encodes CATSRDYSNGYTF.

About this clone: Other DNA sequences from this sample encode an identical CDR3 as well. The chain is built from TRBV29-1 and TRBJ2-3; 8 nucleotides align to TRBD2. The CDR3 consists of 14 residues. Trimming removed 1 base from V and 3 bases from J; junction bases left unmatched: 3. Per germline, CDR1 SQVTM and CDR2 ANQGSEA. This chain's CDR3 is CSVEAGGPTDTQYF. The CDR3 nucleotides read TGCAGCGTTGAAGCGGGAGGGCCGACAGATACGCAGTATTTT.

This chain joins TRBV30 and TRBJ2-2, with no clear D. V gave up 0 bases and J gave up 2 bases, with 7 bases separating them. The CDR3 has 14 residues. Germline CDR1 is GTSNPN and CDR2 is SVGIG (reference sequence). The CDR3 is CAWSVYRNTGELFF. The CDR3, as DNA: TGTGCCTGGAGTGTATACAGAAACACCGGGGAGCTGTTTTTT.

This clone was detected a few times. The V gene is TRBV10-3, the J gene TRBJ2-7; 11 bases are shared with TRBD2. The CDR3 extends over 16 amino acids. The J segment lost 0 bases and the V segment lost 10 bases, leaving 11 bases of the junction unmatched. Germline lookup yields CDR1 ENHRY and CDR2 SYGVKD. CDR3 DNA sequence: TGTGCCACCTTAGCGGGAGGGGATATAAGCTCCTACGAGCAGTACTTC. Amino acids: CATLAGGDISSYEQYF.

The rearrangement links TRBV30 to TRBJ2-6; perhaps D is TRBD1 or TRBD2 (5 bases each). The CDR3 consists of 16 residues. V was shortened by 1 base and J by 3 bases, with 13 bases between the two germline ends. CDR1 is GTSNPN, CDR2 SVGIG, per germline (reference sequence). CDR3 sequence reads: CAWSAGRTSGANVLTF. The CDR3 DNA sequence: TGTGCCTGGAGTGCGGGACGGACAAGTGGGGCCAACGTCCTGACTTTC.

This clone was counted a few times. The chain is built from TRBV9 and TRBJ2-1; D uncertain. This CDR3 has 13 residues. V was cut by 1 base and J by 2 bases, with 4 bases left in between. Germline CDR1 and CDR2: SGDLS and YYNGEE. CDR3 sequence: CASSVLAYNEQFF. DNA for the CDR3: TGTGCCAGCAGCGTATTGGCCTACAATGAGCAGTTCTTC.

The rearrangement links TRBV15 to TRBJ2-3; D is unresolved. Germline values: CDR1 LNHNV, CDR2 YYDKDF (reference sequence). The CDR3 sequence is 16 residues long. Trimming cost V 5 bases and J 0 bases, with 15 bases left between them. CDR3 loop: CATSRAPQASTDTQYF. CDR3 DNA: TGTGCCACCAGCCGTGCACCGCAGGCCAGCACAGATACGCAGTATTTT.

This clone has only a few counts. V is TRBV7-6 and J is TRBJ2-7; TRBD1 aligns across 7 bases. The CDR3 is made up of 14 amino acids. Per the germline V gene, CDR1 is SGHVS and CDR2 is FNYEAQ. Trimming cost V 3 bases and J 2 bases; bases outside gene matches: 4. CDR3: CASSFGTAAYEQYF. The CDR3 coding sequence is TGTGCCAGCAGCTTCGGGACAGCGGCCTACGAGCAGTACTTC.

This clone was detected a few times. V gene TRBV15 combines with J gene TRBJ2-1, with 10 bases lining up with TRBD2. Germline V gene data show CDR1 as LNHNV and CDR2 as YYDKDF (reference sequence). V gave up 0 bases and J gave up 0 bases; unmatched junction bases: 2. The CDR3 spans 17 residues. CDR3 nucleotides: TGTGCCACCAGCAGAGAACTAGCGGGGAGCTCCTACAATGAGCAGTTCTTC. This gives the protein CATSRELAGSSYNEQFF.

The chain couples TRBV2 to TRBJ2-5, with D tentatively TRBD1 (6 bases). V was cut by 5 bases and J by 7 bases, with 17 bases left in between. The CDR3 is 14 amino acids. CDR1 SNHLY and CDR2 FYNNEI come from the germline V gene. The CDR3 protein is CASSLGGQRGTQYF. CDR3 in DNA: TGTGCCAGCAGTCTGGGCGGACAGAGAGGGACCCAGTACTTC.

On this clone: Other nucleotide sequences in the sample specify the same CDR3. The chain couples TRBV29-1 to TRBJ1-1; 7 bases agree with TRBD1. The CDR3 loop spans 13 amino acids. Germline V CDR1 and CDR2: SQVTM, ANQGSEA. With V trimmed by 4 bases and J by 1 base, 3 bases remained unmatched. The CDR3 protein is CSVGTGGNTEAFF. CDR3 DNA: TGCAGCGTTGGGACAGGAGGGAACACTGAAGCTTTCTTT.

This chain joins TRBV11-2 and TRBJ2-1; 7 bases align to TRBD2. The CDR3 is 14 amino acids. The germline CDR1 and CDR2 sequences are SGHAT and FQNNGV. V shed 0 bases and J 8 bases; nucleotides not matched to a gene: 4. As DNA, the CDR3 is TGTGCCAGCAGCTTAGATCGAGCGGGGTATGAGCAGTTCTTC. It is translated as CASSLDRAGYEQFF.

This clone was seen only once. The rearrangement joins TRBV11-3 to TRBJ2-2; 8 bases align to TRBD1. Germline V CDR1 and CDR2: SGHNT, YENEEA. V was clipped by 5 bases and J by 5 bases; unmatched bases: 7. The CDR3 sequence is 15 residues long. This CDR3 is CASSPRTGRTGELFF. The CDR3, as DNA: TGTGCCAGCAGCCCTCGGACAGGGCGGACCGGGGAGCTGTTTTTT.

In this sample, this clone turned up a few times. This chain links TRBV5-6 with TRBJ1-2; D remains unclear. The germline V gene has CDR1 SGHDT and CDR2 YYEEEE. CDR3 size: 13 residues. V dropped 4 bases and J dropped 6 bases, with 13 bases sitting between them. The chain's CDR3 is CASSPLNADGYTF. CDR3 bases: TGTGCCAGCAGCCCCCTAAACGCGGATGGCTACACCTTC.

The rearrangement joins TRBV7-2 to TRBJ2-3, with 8 bases fitting TRBD2. This CDR3 comprises 17 residues. The V gene's germline CDR1 is SGHTA and CDR2 FQGNSA. With 5 bases clipped from V and 4 bases from J, the junction kept 14 bases outside the gene matches. This chain's CDR3 is CASSRLPSGSWADTQYF. CDR3 sequence (DNA): TGTGCCAGCAGCCGACTCCCCAGCGGGAGTTGGGCAGATACGCAGTATTTT.

This clone turned up a few times. J is TRBJ2-7 and V is TRBV4-3; maybe TRBD1 (5 bases). The CDR3 sequence is 14 residues long. With 3 bases removed from V and 0 bases from J, the gap between germline ends came to 9 bases. Germline CDR1 is LGHNA and CDR2 is YSLEER. The CDR3, as DNA: TGCGCCAGCAGCCAGGGGCTCCTCTCCTACGAGCAGTACTTC. Translating gives CASSQGLLSYEQYF.

This clone has only a few counts. CDR3 loop: CASSPRDSNSYEQYF. The CDR3 nucleotides read TGTGCCAGCTCACCGCGGGACAGTAACTCCTACGAGCAGTACTTC. The chain joins TRBV18 to TRBJ2-7; maybe TRBD1 (7 bases). Trimming took off 3 bases at V and 0 bases at J, with 12 bases between the two ends. This CDR3 spans 15 amino acids. CDR1 and CDR2 from the germline V gene are KGHSH and LQKENI.

With regard to this clone: This specimen includes other DNA sequences encoding the same CDR3. The chain combines TRBV19 with TRBJ2-5; D gene uncertain. The CDR3 totals 11 residues. Germline-derived CDR1 and CDR2 are LNHDA and SQIVND (reference sequence). The ends were cut back, 3 bases at V and 5 bases at J, with 4 bases in the middle. The CDR3 DNA reads TGTGCCAGTAGTATTCGGGAGACCCAGTACTTC. It specifies CASSIRETQYF.

Turning to this clone: The sample contains more than one DNA sequence encoding this CDR3. The V and J genes are TRBV30 and TRBJ2-1; TRBD2 matches 7 bases. This CDR3 region has 15 residues. CDR1 and CDR2 from the germline V gene are GTSNPN and SVGIG (reference sequence). Trimming took 2 bases from V and 0 from J; bases not matched to a gene: 4. CDR3 sequence: CAWSPGGSSYNEQFF. In DNA, the CDR3 is TGTGCCTGGAGTCCGGGCGGGAGCTCCTACAATGAGCAGTTCTTC.

The rearrangement links TRBV15 to TRBJ1-2; TRBD1 aligns across 8 bases. The junction had 4 bases not matched to a gene; V was cut back by 5 bases and J by 2 bases. This CDR3 has 14 residues. Per the germline V gene, CDR1 is LNHNV and CDR2 is YYDKDF (reference sequence). The DNA of the CDR3 is TGTGCCACCAGCCCCCGGACAGGGAACTATGGCTACACCTTC. This translates into CATSPRTGNYGYTF. Using reference TRBV15 and TRBJ1-2 for the parts outside the CDR3, the full variable domain is DAMVIQNPRYQVTQFGKPVTLSCSQTLNHNVMYWYQQKSSQAPKLLFHYYDKDFNNEADTPDNFQSRRPNTSFCFLDIRSPGLGDTAMYLCATSPRTGNYGYTFGSGTRLTVV.

The chain carries TRBV7-2 and TRBJ2-7, with D possibly being TRBD1 (5 bases). CDR1 is SGHTA, CDR2 FQGNSA, per germline. There are 13 residues in the CDR3. Trimming removed 4 bases at V and 7 bases at J, with 14 bases between. As DNA, the CDR3 is TGTGCCAGCAGCTCGGAACAGGAAGGGGAGCAGTACTTC. It is translated as CASSSEQEGEQYF.

The CDR3 here is CASSARTSGSTGEQFF. CDR3 nucleotides: TGCGCCAGCAGCGCCCGGACTAGCGGGAGTACTGGTGAGCAGTTCTTC. The chain is built from TRBV5-1 and TRBJ2-1; TRBD2 agrees at 13 bases. The length of the CDR3 is 16 residues. The germline CDR1 and CDR2 sequences are SGHRS and YFSETQ. J gave up 9 bases and V 4 bases, and 10 bases lay outside the gene matches.